The clone carrying this T cell receptor (beta chain) showed up many times. As yet, its antigen is unknown. Primers used in a second PCR of roughly 6 to 11 cycles were a sample-barcoded 5' primer and a J-beta primer mix. TCRdb passed the 5' RACE reads through MiXCR, listing each CDR3 protein once. Of hundreds of thousands of distinct CDR3 sequences detected, roughly half appear once; the ten largest clones hold about 13%. These data come from a study of blood T cells in healthy people across ages. About the research overall: Capturing about one barcoded beta molecule per two T cells was achieved by template switching.

There are 14 residues in the CDR3. The V end lost 5 bases, the J end lost 0 bases, and 8 bases lay between the germline ends. Study-level findings and limits: Unsorted PBMC material precluded a definitive naive versus antigen-experienced comparison. The study lacked donor CMV status, which possibly confounded expanded clonotype changes.

The clonotype comes from a woman at least 80 years old in good health. The rearrangement joins TRBV12-3 or TRBV12-4 to TRBJ2-1; D is unclear. The sample was blood. The CDR3, as DNA: TGTGCCAGCAGTCACGACATCTCCTACAATGAGCAGTTCTTC. Translation: CASSHDISYNEQFF.